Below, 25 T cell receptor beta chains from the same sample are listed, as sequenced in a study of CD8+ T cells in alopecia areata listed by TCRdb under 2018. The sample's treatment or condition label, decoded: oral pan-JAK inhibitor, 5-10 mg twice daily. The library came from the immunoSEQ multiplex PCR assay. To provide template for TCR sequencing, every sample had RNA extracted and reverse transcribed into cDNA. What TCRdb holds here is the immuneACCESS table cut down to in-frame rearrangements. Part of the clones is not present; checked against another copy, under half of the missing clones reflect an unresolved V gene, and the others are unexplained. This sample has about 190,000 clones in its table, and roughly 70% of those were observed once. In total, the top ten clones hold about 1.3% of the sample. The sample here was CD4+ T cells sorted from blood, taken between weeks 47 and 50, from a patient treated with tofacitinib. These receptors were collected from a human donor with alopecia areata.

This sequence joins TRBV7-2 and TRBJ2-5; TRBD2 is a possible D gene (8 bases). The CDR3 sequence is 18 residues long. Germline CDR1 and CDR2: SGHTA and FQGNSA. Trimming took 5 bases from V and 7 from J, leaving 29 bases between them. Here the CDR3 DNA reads TGTGCCAGCAGCACGAGCGCCGGGACTAGGGGGCCAGGTGGGACCCAGTACTTC. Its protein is CASSTSAGTRGPGGTQYF.

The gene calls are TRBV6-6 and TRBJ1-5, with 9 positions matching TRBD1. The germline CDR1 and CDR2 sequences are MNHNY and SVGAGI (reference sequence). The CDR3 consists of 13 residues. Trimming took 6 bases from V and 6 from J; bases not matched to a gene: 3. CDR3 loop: CASRGQGSQPQHF. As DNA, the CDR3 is TGTGCCAGCAGGGGACAGGGAAGTCAGCCCCAGCATTTT.

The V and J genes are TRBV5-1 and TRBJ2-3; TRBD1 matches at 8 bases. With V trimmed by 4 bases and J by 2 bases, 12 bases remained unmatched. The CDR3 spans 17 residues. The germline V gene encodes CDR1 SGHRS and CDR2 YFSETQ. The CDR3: CASSPGTGPRYTDTQYF. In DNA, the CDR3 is TGCGCCAGCAGCCCAGGGACAGGCCCAAGATACACAGATACGCAGTATTTT.

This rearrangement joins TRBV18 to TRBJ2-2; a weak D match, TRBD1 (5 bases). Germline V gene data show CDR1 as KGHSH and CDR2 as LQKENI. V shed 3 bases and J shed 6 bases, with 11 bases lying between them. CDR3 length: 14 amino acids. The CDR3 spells CASSPSSGPGELFF. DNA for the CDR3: TGTGCCAGCTCACCCTCTTCAGGGCCCGGGGAGCTGTTTTTT.

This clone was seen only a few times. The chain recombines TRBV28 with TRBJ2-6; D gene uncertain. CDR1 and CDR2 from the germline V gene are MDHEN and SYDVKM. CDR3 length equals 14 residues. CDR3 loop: CAVLGRSGANVLTF. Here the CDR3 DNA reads TGTGCGGTCTTAGGACGATCTGGGGCCAACGTCCTGACTTTC.

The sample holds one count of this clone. CDR3 residues: CAWSPPGYTF. CDR3 DNA: TGTGCCTGGAGTCCCCCTGGCTACACCTTC. The chain recombines TRBV30 with TRBJ1-2, with D hard to call. Germline V gene sequence: CDR1 GTSNPN, CDR2 SVGIG (reference sequence). V lost 2 bases and J 7 bases, leaving 5 bases between the germline ends. This CDR3 is 10 amino acids long.

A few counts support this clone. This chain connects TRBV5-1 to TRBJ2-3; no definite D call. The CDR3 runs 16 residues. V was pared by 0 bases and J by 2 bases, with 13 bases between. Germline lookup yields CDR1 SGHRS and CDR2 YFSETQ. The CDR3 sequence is CASSLGPVASTDTQYF. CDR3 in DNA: TGCGCCAGCAGCTTGGGGCCGGTTGCATCCACAGATACGCAGTATTTT.

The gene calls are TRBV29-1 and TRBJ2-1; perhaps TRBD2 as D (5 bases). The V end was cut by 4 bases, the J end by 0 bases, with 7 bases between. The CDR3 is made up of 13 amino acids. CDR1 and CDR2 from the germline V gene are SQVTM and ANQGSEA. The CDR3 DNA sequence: TGCAGCGTTGGAGGGAGCTCCTACAATGAGCAGTTCTTC. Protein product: CSVGGSSYNEQFF.

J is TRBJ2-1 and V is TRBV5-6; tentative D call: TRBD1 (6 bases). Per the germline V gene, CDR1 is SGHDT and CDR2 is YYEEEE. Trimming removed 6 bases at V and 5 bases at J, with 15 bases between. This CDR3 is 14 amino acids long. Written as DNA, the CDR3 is TGTGCCAGCAAAAGGCTTTCAGGGGACAATGAGCAGTTCTTC. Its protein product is CASKRLSGDNEQFF.

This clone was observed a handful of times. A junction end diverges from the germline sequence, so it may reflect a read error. The CDR3 DNA is TGCGCCAGCAGATTGGGAAACAGGGGAGATAAGTACTTC. Translated, it gives CASRLGNRGDKYF. The chain joins TRBV5-1 to TRBJ2-7; 7 bases fit TRBD1. This CDR3 is built from 13 residues. CDR1 is SGHRS and CDR2 is YFSETQ in the germline V gene.

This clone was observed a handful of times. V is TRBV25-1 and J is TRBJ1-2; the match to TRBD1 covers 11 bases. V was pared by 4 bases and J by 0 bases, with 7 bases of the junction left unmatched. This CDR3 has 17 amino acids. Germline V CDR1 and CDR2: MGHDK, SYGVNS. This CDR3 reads CASSGWDRGTPNYGYTF. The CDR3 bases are TGTGCCAGCAGTGGATGGGACAGGGGGACACCTAACTATGGCTACACCTTC.

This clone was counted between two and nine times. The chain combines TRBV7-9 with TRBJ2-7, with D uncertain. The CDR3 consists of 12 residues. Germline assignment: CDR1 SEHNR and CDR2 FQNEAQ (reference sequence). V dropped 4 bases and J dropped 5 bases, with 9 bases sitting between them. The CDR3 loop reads CASSYAVNEQYF. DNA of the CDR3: TGTGCCAGCAGCTATGCGGTGAACGAGCAGTACTTC.

CDR3 loop: CASSQVGVYEQYF. CDR3 bases: TGCGCCAGCAGCCAAGTTGGGGTTTACGAGCAGTACTTC. The chain recombines TRBV4-1 with TRBJ2-7; unclear D gene. Germline values: CDR1 MGHRA, CDR2 YSYEKL. Trimming removed 1 base from V and 4 bases from J, with 8 bases in between. The CDR3 loop spans 13 amino acids.

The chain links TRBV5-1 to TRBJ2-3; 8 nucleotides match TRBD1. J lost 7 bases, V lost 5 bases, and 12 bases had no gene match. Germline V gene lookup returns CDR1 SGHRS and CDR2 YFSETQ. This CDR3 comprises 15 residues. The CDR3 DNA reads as TGCGCCAGCAGTCAGGGGGCTTTATCCTCAAATACGCAGTATTTT. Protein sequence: CASSQGALSSNTQYF.

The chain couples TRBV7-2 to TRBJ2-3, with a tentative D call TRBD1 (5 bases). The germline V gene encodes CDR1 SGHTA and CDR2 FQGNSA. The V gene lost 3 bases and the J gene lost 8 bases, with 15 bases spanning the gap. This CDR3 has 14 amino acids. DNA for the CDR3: TGTGCCAGCAGCTTTAATTCAGGGTCGGTTACGCAGTATTTT. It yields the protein CASSFNSGSVTQYF.

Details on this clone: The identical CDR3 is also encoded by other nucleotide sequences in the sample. The CDR3 coding sequence is TGTGCCAGCAGGAAGACAGATAGCTCCTACAATGAGCAGTTCTTC. This translates into CASRKTDSSYNEQFF. This chain connects TRBV2 to TRBJ2-1, with D possibly matching TRBD1 (5 bases). The CDR3 spans 15 residues. Germline assignment: CDR1 SNHLY and CDR2 FYNNEI. Between the trimmed V and J ends, which lost 6 bases and 0 bases, there was a span of 12 bases.

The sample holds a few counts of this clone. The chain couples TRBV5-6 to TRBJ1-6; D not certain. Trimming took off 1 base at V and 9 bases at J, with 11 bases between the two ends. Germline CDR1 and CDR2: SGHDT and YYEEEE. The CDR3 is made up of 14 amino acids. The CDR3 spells CASSLWGPVSPLHF. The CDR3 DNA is TGTGCCAGCAGCTTGTGGGGTCCGGTTTCACCCCTCCACTTT.

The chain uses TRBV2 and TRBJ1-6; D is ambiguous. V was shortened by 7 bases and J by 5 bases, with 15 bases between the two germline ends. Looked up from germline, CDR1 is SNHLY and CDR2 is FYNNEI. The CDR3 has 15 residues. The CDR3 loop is CASTPQTGNNSPLHF. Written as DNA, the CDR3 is TGTGCCAGCACTCCCCAGACTGGGAATAATTCACCCCTCCACTTT.

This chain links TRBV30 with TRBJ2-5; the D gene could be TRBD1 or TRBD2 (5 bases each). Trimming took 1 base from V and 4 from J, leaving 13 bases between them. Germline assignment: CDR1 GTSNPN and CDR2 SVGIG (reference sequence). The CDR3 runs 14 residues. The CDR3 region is CAWSAQIGGETQYF. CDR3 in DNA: TGTGCCTGGAGTGCTCAGATTGGGGGAGAGACCCAGTACTTC. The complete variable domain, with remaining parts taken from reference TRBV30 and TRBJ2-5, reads SQTIHQWPATLVQPVGSPLSLECTVEGTSNPNLYWYRQAAGRGLQLLFYSVGIGQISSEVPQNLSASRPQDRQFILSSKKLLLSDSGFYLCAWSAQIGGETQYFGPGTRLLVL.

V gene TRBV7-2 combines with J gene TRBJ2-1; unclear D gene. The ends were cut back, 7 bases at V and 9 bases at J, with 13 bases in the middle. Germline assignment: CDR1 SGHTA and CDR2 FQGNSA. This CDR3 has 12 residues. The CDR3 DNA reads TGTGCCAGCAACAGAGAGGTGGGTGAGCAGTTCTTC. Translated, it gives CASNREVGEQFF.

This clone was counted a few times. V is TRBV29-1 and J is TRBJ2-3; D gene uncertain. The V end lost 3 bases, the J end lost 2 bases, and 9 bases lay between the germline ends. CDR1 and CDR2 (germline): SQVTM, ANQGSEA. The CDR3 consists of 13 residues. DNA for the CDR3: TGCAGCGTTGATTTGGGATTCACAGATACGCAGTATTTT. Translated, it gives CSVDLGFTDTQYF.

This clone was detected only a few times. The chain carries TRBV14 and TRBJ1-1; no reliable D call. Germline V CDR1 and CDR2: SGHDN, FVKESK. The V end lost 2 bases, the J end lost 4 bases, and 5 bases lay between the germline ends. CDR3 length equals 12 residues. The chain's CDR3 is CASSQSLTEAFF. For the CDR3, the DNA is TGTGCCAGCAGCCAATCTCTCACTGAAGCTTTCTTT.

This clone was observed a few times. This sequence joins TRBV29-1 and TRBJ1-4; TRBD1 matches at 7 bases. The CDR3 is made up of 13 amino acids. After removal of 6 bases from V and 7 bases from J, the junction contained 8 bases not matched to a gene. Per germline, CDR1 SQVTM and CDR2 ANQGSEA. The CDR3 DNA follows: TGCAGCGTCGCGACAGGGCCGATTGAAAAACTGTTTTTT. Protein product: CSVATGPIEKLFF.

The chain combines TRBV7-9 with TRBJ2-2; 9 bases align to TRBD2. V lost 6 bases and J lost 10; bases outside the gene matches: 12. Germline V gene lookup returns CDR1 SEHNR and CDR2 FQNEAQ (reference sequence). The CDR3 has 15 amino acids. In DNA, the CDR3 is TGTGCCAGCAGGCCGGGACTAGCTGGTTCCGTGGAGCTGTTTTTT. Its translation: CASRPGLAGSVELFF.

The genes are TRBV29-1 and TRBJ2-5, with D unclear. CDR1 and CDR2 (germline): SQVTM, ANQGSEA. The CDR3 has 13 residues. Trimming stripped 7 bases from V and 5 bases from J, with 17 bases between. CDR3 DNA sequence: TGCAGCGCAGTTGCCAAATTAGGGGAGACCCAGTACTTC. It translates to CSAVAKLGETQYF.